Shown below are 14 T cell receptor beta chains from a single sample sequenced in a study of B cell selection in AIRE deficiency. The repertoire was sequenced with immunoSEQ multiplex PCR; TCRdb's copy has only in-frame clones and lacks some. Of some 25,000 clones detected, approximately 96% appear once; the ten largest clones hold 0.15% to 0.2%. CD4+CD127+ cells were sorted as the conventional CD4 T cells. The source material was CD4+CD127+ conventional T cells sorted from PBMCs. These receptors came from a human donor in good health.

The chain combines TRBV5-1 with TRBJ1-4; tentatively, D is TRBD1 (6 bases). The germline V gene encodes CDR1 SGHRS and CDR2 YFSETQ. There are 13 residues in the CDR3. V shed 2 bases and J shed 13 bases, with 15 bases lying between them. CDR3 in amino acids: CASSLDVRGGLFF. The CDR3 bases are TGCGCCAGCAGCTTAGACGTCAGGGGCGGACTGTTTTTT.

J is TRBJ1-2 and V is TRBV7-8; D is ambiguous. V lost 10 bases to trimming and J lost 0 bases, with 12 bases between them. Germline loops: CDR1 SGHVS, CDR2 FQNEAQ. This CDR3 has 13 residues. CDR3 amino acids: CATTGGTNYGYTF. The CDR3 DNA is TGTGCCACCACTGGCGGAACTAACTATGGCTACACCTTC.

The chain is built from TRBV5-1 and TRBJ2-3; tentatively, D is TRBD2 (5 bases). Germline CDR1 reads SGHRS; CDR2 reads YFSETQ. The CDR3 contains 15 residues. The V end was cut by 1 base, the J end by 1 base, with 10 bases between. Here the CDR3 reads CASSLSLAGTDTQYF. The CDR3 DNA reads TGCGCCAGCAGCTTGAGTCTAGCAGGCACAGATACGCAGTATTTT.

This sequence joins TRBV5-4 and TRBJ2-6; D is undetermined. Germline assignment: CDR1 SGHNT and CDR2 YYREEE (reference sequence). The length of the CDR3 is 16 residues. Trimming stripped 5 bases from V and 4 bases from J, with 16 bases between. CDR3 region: CASRRASETGANVLTF. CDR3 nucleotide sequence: TGTGCCAGCAGACGAGCGTCTGAGACCGGGGCCAACGTCCTGACTTTC.

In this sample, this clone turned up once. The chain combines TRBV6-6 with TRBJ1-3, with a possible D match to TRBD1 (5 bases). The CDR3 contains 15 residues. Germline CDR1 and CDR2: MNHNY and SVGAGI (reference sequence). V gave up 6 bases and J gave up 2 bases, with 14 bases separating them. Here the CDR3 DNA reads TGTGCCAGCAGACACGACAGTGCGCCTGGAAACACCATATATTTT. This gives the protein CASRHDSAPGNTIYF.

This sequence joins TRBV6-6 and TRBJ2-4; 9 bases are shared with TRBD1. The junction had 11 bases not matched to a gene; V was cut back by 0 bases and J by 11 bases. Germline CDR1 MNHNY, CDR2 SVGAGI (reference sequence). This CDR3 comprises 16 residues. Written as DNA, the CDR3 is TGTGCCAGCAGTTACTCAACCACCGGGACAGGGCCCGTTCAGTACTTC. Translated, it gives CASSYSTTGTGPVQYF.

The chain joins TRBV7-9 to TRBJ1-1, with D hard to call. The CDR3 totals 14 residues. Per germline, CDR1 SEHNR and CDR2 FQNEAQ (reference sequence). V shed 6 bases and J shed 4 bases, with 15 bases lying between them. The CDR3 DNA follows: TGTGCCAGCAGGCCTAAACTGGTCAGCACTGAAGCTTTCTTT. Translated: CASRPKLVSTEAFF.

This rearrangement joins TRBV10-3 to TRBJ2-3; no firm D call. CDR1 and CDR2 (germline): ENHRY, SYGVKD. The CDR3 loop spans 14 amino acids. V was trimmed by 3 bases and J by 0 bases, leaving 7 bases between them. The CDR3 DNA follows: TGTGCCATCAGTGATGGAACGAGCACAGATACGCAGTATTTT. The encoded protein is CAISDGTSTDTQYF.

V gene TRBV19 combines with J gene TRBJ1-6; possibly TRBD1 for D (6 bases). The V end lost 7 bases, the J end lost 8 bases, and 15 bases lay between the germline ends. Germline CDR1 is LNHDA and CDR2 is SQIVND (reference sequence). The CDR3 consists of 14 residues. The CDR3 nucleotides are TGTGCCAGTAAGCCACAGGGTAGAGATTCACCCCTCCACTTT. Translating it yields CASKPQGRDSPLHF.

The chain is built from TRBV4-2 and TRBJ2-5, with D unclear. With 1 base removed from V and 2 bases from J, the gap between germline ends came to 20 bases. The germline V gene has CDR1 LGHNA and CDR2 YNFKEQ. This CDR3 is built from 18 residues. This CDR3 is CASSQGRQGRRVQETQYF. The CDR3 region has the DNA TGTGCCAGCAGCCAAGGTCGGCAAGGTAGACGGGTTCAAGAGACCCAGTACTTC.

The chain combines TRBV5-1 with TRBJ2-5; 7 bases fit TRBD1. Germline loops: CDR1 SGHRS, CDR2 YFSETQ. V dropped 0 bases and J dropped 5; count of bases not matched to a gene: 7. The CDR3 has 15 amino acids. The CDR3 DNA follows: TGCGCCAGCAGCTTGGAAGGAGGCAGGGGGGAGACCCAGTACTTC. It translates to CASSLEGGRGETQYF.

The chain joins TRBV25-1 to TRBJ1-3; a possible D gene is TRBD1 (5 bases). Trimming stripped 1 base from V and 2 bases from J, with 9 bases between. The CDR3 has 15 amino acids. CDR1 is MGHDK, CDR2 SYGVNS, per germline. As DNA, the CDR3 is TGTGCCAGCAGTGAATTGGGGCAGGCTGGAAACACCATATATTTT. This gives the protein CASSELGQAGNTIYF.

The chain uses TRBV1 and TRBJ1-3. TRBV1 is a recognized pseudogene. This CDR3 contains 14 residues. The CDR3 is CTSAWTLSGNTIYF. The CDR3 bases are TGCACCAGCGCCTGGACGCTCTCTGGAAACACCATATATTTT.

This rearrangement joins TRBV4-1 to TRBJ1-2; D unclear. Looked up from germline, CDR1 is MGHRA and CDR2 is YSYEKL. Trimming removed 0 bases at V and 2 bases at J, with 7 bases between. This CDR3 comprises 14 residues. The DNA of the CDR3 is TGCGCCAGCAGCCAAGATACATCGAACTATGGCTACACCTTC. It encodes CASSQDTSNYGYTF.